The next 23 T cell receptor beta chains were all read from a single sample in a study of CD8+CD57+ T cells in acquired aplastic anemia. Only patients with CD8+CD57+ cell expansion on flow cytometry were chosen for sequencing. The use of genomic DNA as template underpinned the TCR beta VDJ and CDR3 profiling. TCRdb re-derived calls from the reads in MiXCR, one entry per CDR3 protein. The table shows 220,000 or so distinct CDR3 sequences, with over 55% occurring only once. Sequenced input: sorted CD4+, CD8+, or CD8+CD57+ T cells (not recorded which) from PBMCs. These receptor sequences come from a human donor with aplastic anemia.

CDR3 protein: CASSVSSGGAVDTQYF. The CDR3 DNA reads TGTGCCAGCAGCGTATCTAGCGGGGGGGCGGTAGATACGCAGTATTTT. J is TRBJ2-3 and V is TRBV9, with TRBD2 identical over 12 bases. Trimming removed 1 base from V and 5 bases from J; junction bases left unmatched: 5. The CDR3 length is 16 residues. The germline gives CDR1 SGDLS, CDR2 YYNGEE.

This clonotype was counted only a few times. One base away lies a much larger clone, so this may be a sequencing read error. The conserved closing phenylalanine or tryptophan is absent in this CDR3, likely reflecting a read error. The chain carries TRBV10-3 and TRBJ2-1; weak D call: TRBD1 (5 bases). This CDR3 has 15 residues. Germline V CDR1 and CDR2: ENHRY, SYGVKD. The CDR3 bases are TGTACCATCAGTGCTTTCCTTTGGGGCGACAATGAGCAGTTCTCC. It yields the protein CTISAFLWGDNEQFS.

This clonotype was found once. The chain combines TRBV4-1 with TRBJ2-2, with a possible D match to TRBD2 (6 bases). Trimming stripped 4 bases from V and 7 bases from J, with 7 bases between. Germline V lookup: CDR1 MGHRA, CDR2 YSYEKL. The CDR3 length is 12 residues. The CDR3: CASSRLGGELFF. CDR3 in DNA: TGCGCCAGCAGCCGACTAGGCGGGGAGCTGTTTTTT.

This clonotype was recorded once. The chain has TRBV25-1 and TRBJ1-1; D perhaps matches TRBD1 (5 bases). Germline values: CDR1 MGHDK, CDR2 SYGVNS. V was pared by 7 bases and J by 7 bases, with 13 bases between. The CDR3 runs to 12 residues. Written as DNA, the CDR3 is TGTGCCAGCATCGGGACGGCGAGTGAAGCTTTCTTT. It encodes CASIGTASEAFF.

This clonotype turned up a few times. V is TRBV20-1 and J is TRBJ1-1; weak D call: TRBD1 (5 bases). Trimming pared 0 bases from V and 0 bases from J, leaving 8 bases between. Germline V gives CDR1 DFQATT, CDR2 SNEGSKA (reference sequence). This CDR3 spans 14 amino acids. CDR3 protein: CSAREGGMNTEAFF. CDR3 nucleotides: TGCAGTGCTAGAGAGGGGGGAATGAACACTGAAGCTTTCTTT.

This clonotype has just a few counts. The chain joins TRBV29-1 to TRBJ2-1; 9 nucleotides match TRBD1. Trimming cost V 5 bases and J 7 bases; bases outside gene matches: 9. The CDR3 has 14 amino acids. Germline-derived CDR1 and CDR2 are SQVTM and ANQGSEA. Written as DNA, the CDR3 is TGCAGCGTTTTGTCCGGACAGGGGTTGAATGAGCAGTTCTTC. It codes for CSVLSGQGLNEQFF.

This chain links TRBV15 with TRBJ2-1; D unclear. This CDR3 has 12 amino acids. From germline, CDR1 is LNHNV and CDR2 YYDKDF (reference sequence). V shed 4 bases and J shed 10 bases, with 11 bases lying between them. CDR3 residues: CATSNRRAEQFF. The CDR3 region has the DNA TGTGCCACCAGCAACCGACGGGCGGAGCAGTTCTTC.

CDR3: CASSLWTENTGELFF. The CDR3 coding sequence is TGCGCCAGCAGCTTGTGGACGGAGAACACCGGGGAGCTGTTTTTT. The rearrangement joins TRBV5-1 to TRBJ2-2; D remains unclear. V lost 1 base to trimming and J lost 1 base, with 8 bases between them. The CDR3 totals 15 residues. CDR1 is SGHRS, CDR2 YFSETQ, per germline.

This clonotype turned up a few times. The rearrangement links TRBV7-8 to TRBJ2-1; D may correspond to TRBD1 or TRBD2 (6 bases each). From germline, CDR1 is SGHVS and CDR2 FQNEAQ. CDR3 length: 13 residues. The V and J ends lost 6 bases and 6 bases respectively, with 12 bases between them. The CDR3: CASRQGGGNEQFF. The DNA for the CDR3 is TGTGCCAGCAGACAGGGAGGAGGCAATGAGCAGTTCTTC.

The chain joins TRBV24-1 to TRBJ2-5; 10 bases are shared with TRBD2. CDR1 and CDR2 (germline): KGHDR, SFDVKD. The CDR3 consists of 15 residues. The V gene end was trimmed by 6 bases and the J gene end by 1 base; junction bases not matched to a gene: 4. The CDR3 sequence is CATSTASGSQETQYF. CDR3 coding DNA: TGTGCCACCAGTACCGCTAGCGGGAGCCAAGAGACCCAGTACTTC.

The chain combines TRBV10-3 with TRBJ1-1; 7 nucleotides match TRBD1. Unmatched junction bases numbered 2, after V lost 5 bases and J lost 5 bases. Germline CDR1 ENHRY, CDR2 SYGVKD. There are 12 residues in the CDR3. CDR3 coding DNA: TGTGCCATCAGTCCAGGGGGAACTGAAGCTTTCTTT. As protein: CAISPGGTEAFF.

In this sample, this clonotype turned up a few times. The V and J genes are TRBV24-1 and TRBJ2-5; no definite D call. This CDR3 spans 15 amino acids. The V end lost 1 base, the J end lost 5 bases, and 13 bases lay between the germline ends. CDR1 and CDR2 from the germline V gene are KGHDR and SFDVKD. In DNA form, the CDR3 reads TGTGCCACCAGTGATTTAAACGGCCGAGAGGAGACCCAGTACTTC. It yields the protein CATSDLNGREETQYF.

This clonotype was detected only a few times. The V and J genes are TRBV7-7 and TRBJ2-3; TRBD2 matches at 7 bases. Germline V gene lookup returns CDR1 SSHAT and CDR2 FNYEAQ (reference sequence). The CDR3 contains 16 residues. With 1 base clipped from V and 2 bases from J, the junction kept 6 bases outside the gene matches. The CDR3 reads CASSLEPAGSTDTQYF. The CDR3 DNA reads TGTGCCAGCAGCTTAGAGCCAGCGGGGTCCACAGATACGCAGTATTTT.

This chain connects TRBV7-6 to TRBJ2-7, with 8 nucleotides matching TRBD2. Germline V gene lookup returns CDR1 SGHVS and CDR2 FNYEAQ. This CDR3 has 14 amino acids. J lost 5 bases, V lost 0 bases, and 3 bases had no gene match. CDR3 sequence: CASSLARTSHEQYF. The CDR3 nucleotides are TGTGCCAGCAGCTTAGCCCGGACTAGCCACGAGCAGTACTTC.

This chain uses TRBV7-9 with TRBJ2-1; a possible D gene is TRBD1 (6 bases). Trimming removed 5 bases from V and 8 bases from J, with 13 bases in between. CDR1 and CDR2 from the germline V gene are SEHNR and FQNEAQ (reference sequence). The CDR3 runs 13 residues. The CDR3 is CASSRKQGDEQFF. Here the CDR3 DNA reads TGTGCCAGCAGCCGGAAACAGGGCGATGAGCAGTTCTTC.

This clonotype was found once. This chain joins TRBV7-9 and TRBJ2-7; D gene uncertain. V lost 4 bases and J lost 2, with 12 bases in between. The CDR3 spans 14 residues. Germline loops: CDR1 SEHNR, CDR2 FQNEAQ (reference sequence). CDR3 protein: CASSSLAAPYEQYF. CDR3 nucleotides: TGTGCCAGCAGCTCCCTGGCAGCACCCTACGAGCAGTACTTC.

This clonotype was observed a handful of times. This chain uses TRBV7-2 with TRBJ2-7; TRBD1 matches at 8 bases. CDR1 and CDR2 from the germline V gene are SGHTA and FQGNSA. With 0 bases clipped from V and 2 bases from J, the junction kept 12 bases outside the gene matches. The CDR3 runs 18 residues. The CDR3: CASSLARVGRGPTYEQYF. In DNA, the CDR3 is TGTGCCAGCAGCTTAGCCCGCGTCGGCAGGGGGCCAACCTACGAGCAGTACTTC.

This clonotype came up a few times. V is TRBV20-1 and J is TRBJ2-3, with TRBD2 matching 13 bases. The CDR3 runs 11 residues. From germline, CDR1 is DFQATT and CDR2 SNEGSKA (reference sequence). V lost 6 bases to trimming and J lost 14 bases; unmatched junction nucleotides: 5. CDR3 DNA sequence: TGCAGTGCCGCGACTAGCGGGAGGAGGTATTTT. Its translation is CSAATSGRRYF.

The rearrangement joins TRBV7-6 to TRBJ1-1, with D unresolved. The CDR3 contains 15 residues. V gave up 5 bases and J gave up 1 base, with 14 bases separating them. Germline V gene data show CDR1 as SGHVS and CDR2 as FNYEAQ. CDR3 loop: CASSRRLTKNTEAFF. Here the CDR3 DNA reads TGTGCCAGCAGCCGAAGACTTACAAAGAACACTGAAGCTTTCTTT.

This clonotype was seen at least ten times. The rearrangement uses TRBV3-1 and TRBJ1-6; a weak D match, TRBD1 (6 bases). Germline CDR1 is LGHDT and CDR2 is YNNKEL (reference sequence). The V end lost 0 bases, the J end lost 0 bases, and 15 bases lay between the germline ends. This CDR3 comprises 19 residues. CDR3 nucleotides: TGTGCCAGCAGCCAAGAGTATCCGGGGGCGAGCTCCTATAATTCACCCCTCCACTTT. It codes for CASSQEYPGASSYNSPLHF. Combining the CDR3 with reference TRBV3-1 and TRBJ1-6 gives the whole variable domain DTAVSQTPKYLVTQMGNDKSIKCEQNLGHDTMYWYKQDSKKFLKIMFSYNNKELIINETVPNRFSPKSPDKAHLNLHINSLELGDSAVYFCASSQEYPGASSYNSPLHFGNGTRLTVT.

The chain is built from TRBV9 and TRBJ2-5, with no clear D. The CDR3 loop spans 14 amino acids. Trimming pared 2 bases from V and 3 bases from J, leaving 11 bases between. The germline V gene has CDR1 SGDLS and CDR2 YYNGEE. The CDR3 loop is CASSVDGREETQYF. The CDR3 DNA is TGTGCCAGCAGCGTTGACGGGCGTGAAGAGACCCAGTACTTC.

This clonotype showed up many times. The rearrangement links TRBV4-2 to TRBJ2-1; unclear D gene. Trimming removed 1 base at V and 15 bases at J, with 13 bases between. This CDR3 is built from 12 residues. Germline loops: CDR1 LGHNA, CDR2 YNFKEQ. CDR3 sequence reads: CASSQGPAEPFF. As DNA, the CDR3 is TGTGCCAGCAGCCAAGGACCGGCGGAACCGTTCTTC.

The V call is TRBV2, the J call TRBJ2-7; 7 bases line up with TRBD2. The CDR3 runs to 18 residues. J lost 0 bases, V lost 6 bases, and 17 bases had no gene match. Per germline, CDR1 SNHLY and CDR2 FYNNEI. The CDR3 DNA is TGTGCCAGCAGCCAAGAGGACGTTCCTGGCGGGAGCTCCTACGAGCAGTACTTC. It specifies CASSQEDVPGGSSYEQYF.